The T cell receptor (beta chain) under discussion was sequenced for a study of T cells in Graves' hyperthyroidism and ophthalmopathy. Study-level information: It was at initial diagnosis, before any treatment, that peripheral blood was collected.

This clonotype appeared a few times. Amplification targeted TCR beta CDR3 regions from RNA transcripts. A set of HTBI primers served as the primers for a first-round RT-PCR of the TCR CDR3. TCRdb used MiXCR to reprocess the multiplex PCR reads, holding one entry per CDR3 protein. The repertoire has 300,000 to 450,000 distinct CDR3 sequences, roughly 13% of them found once; the top ten carry 9.2%. The study defined stable Graves' hyperthyroidism as no ophthalmopathy progression within 18 months. Hyperthyroidism in the patients, aged 18 to 65, was newly diagnosed and under 2 months in duration. Every diagnosis used clinical symptoms, serum thyroxine and TRAb, thyroid ultrasound and orbital computed tomography. The CDR3 extends over 17 amino acids. From germline, CDR1 is SEHNR and CDR2 FQNEAQ (reference sequence). The V and J ends lost 5 bases and 9 bases, in that order; junction bases with no gene match: 12.

This clonotype was obtained from a woman in her late teens or twenties with Graves' hyperthyroidism. The sequenced sample was blood. The V and J genes are TRBV7-9 and TRBJ2-1, with 14 positions matching TRBD2. In DNA form, the CDR3 reads TGTGCCAGCAGCCTCCCCGGACTAGCGGGGGGCGAGAGTGAGCAGTTCTTC. Amino acid sequence: CASSLPGLAGGESEQFF.